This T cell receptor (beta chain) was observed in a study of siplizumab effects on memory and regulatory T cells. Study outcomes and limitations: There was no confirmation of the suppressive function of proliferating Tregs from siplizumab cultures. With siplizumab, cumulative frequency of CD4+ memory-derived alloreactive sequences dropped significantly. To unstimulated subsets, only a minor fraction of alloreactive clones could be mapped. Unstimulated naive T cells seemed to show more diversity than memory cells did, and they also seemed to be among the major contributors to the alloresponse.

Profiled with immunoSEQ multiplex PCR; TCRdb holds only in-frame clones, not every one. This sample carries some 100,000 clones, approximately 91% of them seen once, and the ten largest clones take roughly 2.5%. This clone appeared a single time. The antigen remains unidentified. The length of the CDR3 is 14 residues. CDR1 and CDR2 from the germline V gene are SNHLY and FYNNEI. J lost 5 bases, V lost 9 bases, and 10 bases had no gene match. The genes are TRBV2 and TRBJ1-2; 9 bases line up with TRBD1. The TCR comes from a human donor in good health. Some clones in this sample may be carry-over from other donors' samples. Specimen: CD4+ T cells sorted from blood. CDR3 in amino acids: CARRHRGREYGYTF. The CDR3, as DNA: TGTGCCAGAAGACACAGGGGGCGCGAGTATGGCTACACCTTC.